The clone carrying this TCR beta chain was seen repeatedly, ten times or more. Its cognate antigen is unknown. Between the trimmed V and J ends, which lost 5 bases and 4 bases, there was a span of 17 bases. CDR1 is SGHVS and CDR2 is FQNEAQ in the germline V gene. The CDR3 contains 15 residues. TCRdb independently ran MiXCR on the reads; one entry per CDR3 protein. Here the sample spans around 770,000 distinct CDR3 sequences, about 29% being singletons. This entry belongs to a study of T cell repertoires in cytomegalovirus infection. This TCR derives from a human donor in good health (CMV status not recorded). Some clones in this sample may be carry-over from other donors' samples. The chain is built from TRBV7-8 and TRBJ2-5; D is uncertain. This specimen consisted of cultured CD8+ T cells from PBMCs, obtained from culture after CMV antigen stimulation. CDR3 nucleotides: TGTGCCAGCAGCGCCCGGAGATTTCAAGCAGAGACCCAGTACTTC. The encoded protein is CASSARRFQAETQYF.